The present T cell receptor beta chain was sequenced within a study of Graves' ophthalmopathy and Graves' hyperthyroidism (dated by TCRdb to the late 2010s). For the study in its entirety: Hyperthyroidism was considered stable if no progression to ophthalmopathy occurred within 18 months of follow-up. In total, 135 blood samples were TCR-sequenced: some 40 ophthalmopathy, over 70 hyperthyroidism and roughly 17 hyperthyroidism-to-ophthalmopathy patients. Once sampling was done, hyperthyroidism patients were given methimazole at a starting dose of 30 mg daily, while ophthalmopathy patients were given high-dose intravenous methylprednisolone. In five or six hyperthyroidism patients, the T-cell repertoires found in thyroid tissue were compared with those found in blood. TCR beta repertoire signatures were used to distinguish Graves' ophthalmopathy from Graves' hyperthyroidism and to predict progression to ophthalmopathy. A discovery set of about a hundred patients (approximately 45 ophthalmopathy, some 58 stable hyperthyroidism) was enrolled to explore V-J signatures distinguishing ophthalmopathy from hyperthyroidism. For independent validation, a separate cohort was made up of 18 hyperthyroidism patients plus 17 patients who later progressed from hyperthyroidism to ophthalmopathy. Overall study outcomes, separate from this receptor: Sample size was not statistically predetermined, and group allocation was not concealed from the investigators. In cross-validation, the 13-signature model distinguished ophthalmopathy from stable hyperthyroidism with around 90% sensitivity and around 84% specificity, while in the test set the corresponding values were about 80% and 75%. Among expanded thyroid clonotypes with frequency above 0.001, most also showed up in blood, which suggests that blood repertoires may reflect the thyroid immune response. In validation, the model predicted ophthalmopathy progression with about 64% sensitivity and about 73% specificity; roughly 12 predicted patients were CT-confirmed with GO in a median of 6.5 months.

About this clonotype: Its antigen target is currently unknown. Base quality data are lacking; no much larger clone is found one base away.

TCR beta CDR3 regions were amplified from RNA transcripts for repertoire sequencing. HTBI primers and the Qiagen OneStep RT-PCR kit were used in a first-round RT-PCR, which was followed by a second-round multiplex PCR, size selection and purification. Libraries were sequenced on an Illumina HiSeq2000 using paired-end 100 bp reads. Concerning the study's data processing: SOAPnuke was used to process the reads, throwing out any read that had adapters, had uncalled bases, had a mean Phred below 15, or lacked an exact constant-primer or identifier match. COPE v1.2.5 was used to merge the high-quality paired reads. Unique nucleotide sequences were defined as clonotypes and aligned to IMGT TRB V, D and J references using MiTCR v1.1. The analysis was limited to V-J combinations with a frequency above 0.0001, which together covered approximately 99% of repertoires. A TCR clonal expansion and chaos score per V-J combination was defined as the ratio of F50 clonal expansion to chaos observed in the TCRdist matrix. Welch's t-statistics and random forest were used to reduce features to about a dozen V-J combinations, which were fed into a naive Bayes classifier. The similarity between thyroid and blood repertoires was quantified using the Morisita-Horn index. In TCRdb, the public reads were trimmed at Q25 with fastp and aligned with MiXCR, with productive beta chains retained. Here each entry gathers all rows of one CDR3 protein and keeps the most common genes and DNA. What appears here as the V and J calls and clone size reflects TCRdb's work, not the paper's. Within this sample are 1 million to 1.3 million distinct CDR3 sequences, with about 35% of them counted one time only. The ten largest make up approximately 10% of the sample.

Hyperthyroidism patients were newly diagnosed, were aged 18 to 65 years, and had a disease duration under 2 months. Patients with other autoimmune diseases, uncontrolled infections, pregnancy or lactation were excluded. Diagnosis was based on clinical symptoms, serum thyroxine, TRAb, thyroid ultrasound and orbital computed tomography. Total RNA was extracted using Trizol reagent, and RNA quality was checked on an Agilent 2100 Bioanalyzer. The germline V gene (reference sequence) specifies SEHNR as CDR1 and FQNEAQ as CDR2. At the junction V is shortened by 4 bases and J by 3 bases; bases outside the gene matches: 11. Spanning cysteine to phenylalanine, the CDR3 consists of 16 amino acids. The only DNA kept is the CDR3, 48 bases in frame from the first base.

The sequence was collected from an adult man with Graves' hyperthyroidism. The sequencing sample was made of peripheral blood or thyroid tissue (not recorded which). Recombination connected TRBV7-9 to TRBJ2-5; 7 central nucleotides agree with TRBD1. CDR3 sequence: CASSYIKGQTKETQYF. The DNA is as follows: TGTGCCAGCAGCTATATTAAGGGACAGACAAAAGAGACCCAGTACTTC. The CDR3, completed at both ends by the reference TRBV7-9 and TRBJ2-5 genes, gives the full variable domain DTGVSQNPRHKITKRGQNVTFRCDPISEHNRLYWYRQTLGQGPEFLTYFQNEAQLEKSRLLSDRFSAERPKGSFSTLEIQRTEQGDSAMYLCASSYIKGQTKETQYFGPGTRLLVL.